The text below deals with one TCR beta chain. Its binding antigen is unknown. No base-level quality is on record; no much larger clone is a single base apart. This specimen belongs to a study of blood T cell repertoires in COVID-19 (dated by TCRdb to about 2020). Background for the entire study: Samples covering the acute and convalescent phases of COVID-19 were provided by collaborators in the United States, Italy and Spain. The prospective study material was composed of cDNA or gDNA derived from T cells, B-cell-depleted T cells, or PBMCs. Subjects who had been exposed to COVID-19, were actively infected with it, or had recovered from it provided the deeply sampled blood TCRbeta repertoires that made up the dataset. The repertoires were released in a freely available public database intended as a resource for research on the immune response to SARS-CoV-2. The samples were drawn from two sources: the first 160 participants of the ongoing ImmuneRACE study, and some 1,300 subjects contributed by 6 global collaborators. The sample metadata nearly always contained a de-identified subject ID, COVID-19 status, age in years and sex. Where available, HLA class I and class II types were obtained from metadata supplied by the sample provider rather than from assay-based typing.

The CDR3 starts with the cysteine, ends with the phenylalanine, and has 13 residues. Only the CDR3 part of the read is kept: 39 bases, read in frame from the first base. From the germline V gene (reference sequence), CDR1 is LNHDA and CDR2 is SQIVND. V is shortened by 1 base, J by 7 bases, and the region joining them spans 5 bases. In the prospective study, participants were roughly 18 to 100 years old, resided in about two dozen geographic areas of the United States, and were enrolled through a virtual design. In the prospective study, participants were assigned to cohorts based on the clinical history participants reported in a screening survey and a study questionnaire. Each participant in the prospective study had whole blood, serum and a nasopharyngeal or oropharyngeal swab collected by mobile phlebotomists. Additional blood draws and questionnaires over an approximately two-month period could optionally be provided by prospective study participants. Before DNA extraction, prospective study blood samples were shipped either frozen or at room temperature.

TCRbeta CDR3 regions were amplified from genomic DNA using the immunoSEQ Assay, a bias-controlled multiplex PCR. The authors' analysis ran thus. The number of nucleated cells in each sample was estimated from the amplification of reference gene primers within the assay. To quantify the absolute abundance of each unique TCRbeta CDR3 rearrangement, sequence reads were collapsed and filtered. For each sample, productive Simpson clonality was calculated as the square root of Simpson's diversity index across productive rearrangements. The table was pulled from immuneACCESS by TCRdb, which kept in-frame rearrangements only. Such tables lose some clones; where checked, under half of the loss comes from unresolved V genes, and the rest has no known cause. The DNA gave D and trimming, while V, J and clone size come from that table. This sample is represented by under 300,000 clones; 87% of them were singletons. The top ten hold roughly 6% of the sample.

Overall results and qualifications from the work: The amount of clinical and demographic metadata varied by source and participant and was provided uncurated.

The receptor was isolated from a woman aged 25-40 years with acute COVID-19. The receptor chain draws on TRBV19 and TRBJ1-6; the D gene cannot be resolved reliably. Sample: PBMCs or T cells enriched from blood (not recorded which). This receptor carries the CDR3 CASSIGQNSPLHF. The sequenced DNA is TGTGCCAGTAGTATAGGGCAAAATTCACCCCTCCACTTT.